This T cell receptor beta chain is drawn from a study of PD-1 blockade in mismatch repair-deficient tumors. This clone was seen a single time. The antigen remains undetermined. Notes on the study in general: Tumor-resident clones, often undetectable pretreatment in blood, expanded then contracted after pembrolizumab.

Profiling relied on immunoSEQ multiplex PCR, and the TCRdb table lists in-frame clones only, not all of them. Among some 120,000 clones listed, 85% to 90% were seen once. Sequenced material: peripheral blood, taken approximately 71 weeks after starting pembrolizumab. The TCR comes from an adult with mismatch repair-deficient cancer.

The CDR3 sequence is CASSAPGTHDEQFF. For the CDR3, the DNA is TGTGCCAGCAGCGCCCCCGGGACGCACGATGAGCAGTTCTTC. The V call is TRBV28, the J call TRBJ2-1; TRBD1 or TRBD2 may be the D gene (5 bases each). CDR3 size: 14 residues. Germline values: CDR1 MDHEN, CDR2 SYDVKM. V lost 6 bases and J lost 8, with 17 bases in between.